This record covers a single T cell receptor beta chain. Its antigen is currently unknown. The library tagged individual cDNA molecules with unique molecular identifiers. Each CDR3 protein is one row after TCRdb ran MiXCR on the RACE reads. The sample includes tens of thousands of distinct CDR3 sequences, 11% of them seen just once. These data are taken from a study of human T cells and chemical hapten exposure. Overall study context: Enrolled patients were predominantly female and had alopecia areata, totalis or universalis.

Time point specified: pre-sensitization, week 0. Treatment noted: therapeutic diphenylcyclopropenone sensitization with weekly scalp DPC. Study-wide points: No shift was seen in TCRs above 1 in 1000 frequency with DPC sensitization.

In germline, CDR1 is MNHEY, CDR2 SVGEGT. CDR3 length equals 17 residues. V lost 7 bases, J lost 0 bases, and 11 bases stayed unmatched. The genes are TRBV6-2 or TRBV6-3 and TRBJ2-3, with 9 bases lining up with TRBD2. This clonotype was sampled from a woman between 40 and 50 years old with alopecia areata. Some clones in this sample may be carry-over from other donors' samples. Source: whole blood, taken in connection with sensitization to the hapten diphenylcyclopropenone (DPC). The CDR3 region has the DNA TGTGCCAGCAAGGGTGGTAGCGGGGGTGTGAGCACAGATACGCAGTATTTT. Translating gives CASKGGSGGVSTDTQYF.